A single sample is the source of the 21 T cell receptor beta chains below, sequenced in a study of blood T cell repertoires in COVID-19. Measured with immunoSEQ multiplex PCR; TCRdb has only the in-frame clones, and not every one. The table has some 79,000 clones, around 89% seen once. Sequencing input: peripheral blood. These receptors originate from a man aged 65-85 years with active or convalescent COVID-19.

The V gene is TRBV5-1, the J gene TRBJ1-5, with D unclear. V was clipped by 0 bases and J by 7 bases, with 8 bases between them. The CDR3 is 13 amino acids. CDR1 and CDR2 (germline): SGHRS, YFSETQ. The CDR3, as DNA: TGCGCCAGCAGCTTGGGCGAGAAACAGCCCCAGCATTTT. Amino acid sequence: CASSLGEKQPQHF.

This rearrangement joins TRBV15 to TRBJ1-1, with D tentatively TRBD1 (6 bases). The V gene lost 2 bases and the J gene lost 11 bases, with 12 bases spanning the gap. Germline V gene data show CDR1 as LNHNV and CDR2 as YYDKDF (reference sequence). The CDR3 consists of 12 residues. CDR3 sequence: CATSRYRDRAFF. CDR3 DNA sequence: TGTGCCACCAGCAGATACCGCGACAGGGCTTTCTTT.

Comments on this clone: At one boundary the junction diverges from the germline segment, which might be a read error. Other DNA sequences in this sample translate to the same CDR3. The CDR3 is CASSIAGYTGELFF. CDR3 nucleotide sequence: TGTGCCAGTAGCATAGCGGGATACACCGGGGAGCTGTTTTTT. The chain recombines TRBV19 with TRBJ2-2, with TRBD2 matching 8 bases. CDR3 length: 14 amino acids. The germline V gene has CDR1 LNHDA and CDR2 SQIVND (reference sequence).

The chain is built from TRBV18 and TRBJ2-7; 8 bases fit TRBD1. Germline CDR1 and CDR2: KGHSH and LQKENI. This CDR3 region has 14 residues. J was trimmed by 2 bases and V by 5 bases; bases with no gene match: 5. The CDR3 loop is CASSGGQGTYEQYF. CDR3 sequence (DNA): TGTGCCAGCTCAGGAGGACAGGGAACCTACGAGCAGTACTTC.

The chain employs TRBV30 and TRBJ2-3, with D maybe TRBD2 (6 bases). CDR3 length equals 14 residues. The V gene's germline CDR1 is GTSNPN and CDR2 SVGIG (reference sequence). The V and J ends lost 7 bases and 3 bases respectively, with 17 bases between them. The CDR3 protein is CALREAGSTDTQYF. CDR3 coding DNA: TGTGCCTTAAGGGAGGCAGGTTCGACAGATACGCAGTATTTT. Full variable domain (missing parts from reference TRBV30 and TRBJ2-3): SQTIHQWPATLVQPVGSPLSLECTVEGTSNPNLYWYRQAAGRGLQLLFYSVGIGQISSEVPQNLSASRPQDRQFILSSKKLLLSDSGFYLCALREAGSTDTQYFGPGTRLTVL.

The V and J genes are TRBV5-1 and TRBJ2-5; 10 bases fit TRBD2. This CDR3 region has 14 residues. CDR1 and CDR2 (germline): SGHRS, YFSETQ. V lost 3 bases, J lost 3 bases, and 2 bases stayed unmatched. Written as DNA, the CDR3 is TGCGCCAGCAGCTCCGGACTAGCGGAAGAGACCCAGTACTTC. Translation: CASSSGLAEETQYF.

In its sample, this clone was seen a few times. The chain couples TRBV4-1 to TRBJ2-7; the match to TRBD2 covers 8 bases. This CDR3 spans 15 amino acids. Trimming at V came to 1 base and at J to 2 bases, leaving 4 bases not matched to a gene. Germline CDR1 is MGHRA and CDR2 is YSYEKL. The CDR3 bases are TGCGCCAGCAGCCAAGGTAATAGCGGGACCTACGAGCAGTACTTC. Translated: CASSQGNSGTYEQYF.

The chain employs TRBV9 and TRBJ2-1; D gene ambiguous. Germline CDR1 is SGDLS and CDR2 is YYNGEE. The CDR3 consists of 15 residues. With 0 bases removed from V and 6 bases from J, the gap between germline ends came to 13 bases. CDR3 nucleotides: TGTGCCAGCAGCGTAGCCGGGTTAGTTGGCAATGAGCAGTTCTTC. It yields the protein CASSVAGLVGNEQFF.

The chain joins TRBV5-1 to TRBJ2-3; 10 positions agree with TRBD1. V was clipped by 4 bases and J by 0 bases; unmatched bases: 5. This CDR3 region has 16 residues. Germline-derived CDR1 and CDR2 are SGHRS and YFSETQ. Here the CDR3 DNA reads TGCGCCAGCAGCCCGAGACAGGGGGCGAGCACAGATACGCAGTATTTT. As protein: CASSPRQGASTDTQYF.

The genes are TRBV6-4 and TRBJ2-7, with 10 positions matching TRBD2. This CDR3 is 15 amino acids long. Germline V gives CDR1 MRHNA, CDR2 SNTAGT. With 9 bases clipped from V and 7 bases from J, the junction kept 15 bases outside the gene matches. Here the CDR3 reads CARNDCLAGEEEQYF. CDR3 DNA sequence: TGTGCCAGAAACGACTGTCTAGCGGGAGAAGAGGAGCAGTACTTC.

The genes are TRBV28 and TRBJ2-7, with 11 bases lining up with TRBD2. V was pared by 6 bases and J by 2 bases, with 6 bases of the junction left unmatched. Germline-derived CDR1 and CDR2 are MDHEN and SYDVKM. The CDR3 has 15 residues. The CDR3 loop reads CASSPGTSGTYEQYF. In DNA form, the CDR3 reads TGTGCCAGCAGCCCCGGGACTAGCGGTACCTACGAGCAGTACTTC.

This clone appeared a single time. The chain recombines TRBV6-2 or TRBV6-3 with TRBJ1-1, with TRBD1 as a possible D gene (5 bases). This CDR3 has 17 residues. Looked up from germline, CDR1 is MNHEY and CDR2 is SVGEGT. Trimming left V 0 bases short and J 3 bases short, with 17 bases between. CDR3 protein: CASSYSNPPGIDTEAFF. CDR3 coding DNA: TGTGCCAGCAGTTACTCGAATCCACCAGGGATCGACACTGAAGCTTTCTTT.

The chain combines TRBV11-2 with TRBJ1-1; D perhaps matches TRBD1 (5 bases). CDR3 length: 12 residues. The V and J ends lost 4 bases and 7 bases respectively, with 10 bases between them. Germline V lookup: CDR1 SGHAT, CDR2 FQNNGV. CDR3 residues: CASSSTGVEAFF. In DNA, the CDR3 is TGTGCCAGCAGCTCTACAGGAGTTGAAGCTTTCTTT.

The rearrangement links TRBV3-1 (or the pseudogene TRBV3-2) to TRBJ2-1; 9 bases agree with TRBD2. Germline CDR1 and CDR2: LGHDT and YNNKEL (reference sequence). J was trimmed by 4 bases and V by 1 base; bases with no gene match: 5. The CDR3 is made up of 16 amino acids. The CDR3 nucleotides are TGTGCCAGCAGCCAAGGGGGCGGGAGGGGGTACAATGAGCAGTTCTTC. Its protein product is CASSQGGGRGYNEQFF.

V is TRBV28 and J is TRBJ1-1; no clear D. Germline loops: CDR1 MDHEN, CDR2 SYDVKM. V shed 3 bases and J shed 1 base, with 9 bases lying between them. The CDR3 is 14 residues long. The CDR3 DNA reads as TGTGCCAGCAGTTTTATTATTAGGAACACTGAAGCTTTCTTT. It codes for CASSFIIRNTEAFF.

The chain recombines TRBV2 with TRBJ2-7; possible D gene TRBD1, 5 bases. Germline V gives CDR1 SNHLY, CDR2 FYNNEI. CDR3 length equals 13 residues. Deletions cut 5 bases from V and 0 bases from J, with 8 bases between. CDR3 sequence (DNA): TGTGCCAGCAGTTCGCAGGGCTCCTACGAGCAGTACTTC. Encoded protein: CASSSQGSYEQYF.

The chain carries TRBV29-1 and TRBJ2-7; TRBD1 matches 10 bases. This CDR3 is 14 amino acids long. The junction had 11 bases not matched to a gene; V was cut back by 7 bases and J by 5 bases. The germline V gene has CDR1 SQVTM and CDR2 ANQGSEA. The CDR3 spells CSARRQGATNEQYF. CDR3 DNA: TGCAGCGCCCGCCGACAGGGGGCTACGAACGAGCAGTACTTC.

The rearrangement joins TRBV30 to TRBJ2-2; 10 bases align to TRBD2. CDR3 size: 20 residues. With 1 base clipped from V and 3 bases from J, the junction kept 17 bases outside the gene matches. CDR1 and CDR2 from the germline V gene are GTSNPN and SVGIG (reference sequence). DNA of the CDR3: TGTGCCTGGAGTGCAATAGGGCTAGCGGGAGCGAGAGGGTACACCGGGGAGCTGTTTTTT. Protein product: CAWSAIGLAGARGYTGELFF.

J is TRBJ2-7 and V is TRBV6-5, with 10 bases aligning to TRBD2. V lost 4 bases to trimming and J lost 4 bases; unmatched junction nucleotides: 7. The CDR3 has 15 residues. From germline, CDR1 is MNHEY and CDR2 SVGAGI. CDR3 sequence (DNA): TGTGCCAGCAGTTTGGGGGAAGCGGGAGGGTACGAGCAGTACTTC. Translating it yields CASSLGEAGGYEQYF.

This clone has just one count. The CDR3 DNA is TGTGCCAGCAGTCTCCAGACAGGTCCCTACAATGAGCAGTTCTTC. This translates into CASSLQTGPYNEQFF. This chain connects TRBV27 to TRBJ2-1; D is perhaps TRBD1 (6 bases). The germline CDR1 and CDR2 sequences are MNHEY and SMNVEV (reference sequence). This CDR3 contains 15 residues. The V end was cut by 5 bases, the J end by 2 bases, with 13 bases between.

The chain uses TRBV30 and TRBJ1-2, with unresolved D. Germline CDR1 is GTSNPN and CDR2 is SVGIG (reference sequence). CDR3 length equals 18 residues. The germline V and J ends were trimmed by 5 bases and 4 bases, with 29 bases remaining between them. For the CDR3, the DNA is TGTGCCTGGGACTTCGATCGTCTAGGGAGTGGAGTGTTCTATGGCTACACCTTC. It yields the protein CAWDFDRLGSGVFYGYTF.